Listed below are T cell receptor beta chains from one sample, sequenced in a study of T-cell memory formation after mild COVID-19. TCRdb re-called the 5' RACE reads through MiXCR, storing one row per CDR3 protein. The repertoire holds under 700,000 distinct CDR3 sequences, with around 21% as singletons. The sample taken for sequencing was PBMCs or a T cell subset sorted from them (not recorded which). These receptors all come from an adult woman who had mild COVID-19 (a few samples of this study predate the infection). Cell type and time point are not known. CDR3s include the opening cysteine and the closing phenylalanine or tryptophan. The D gene is left open where the match is weak. Size is omitted from some rows. Given values are once, few, many or a class for expanded clones.

CATSEGIMDTEAFF TGTGCCACCAGCGAGGGGATTATGGACACTGAAGCTTTCTTT NA NA TRBJ1-1 TRBV15
CASSLAGGGRTYNEQFF TGCGCCAGCAGCTTGGCCGGGGGAGGCAGAACATACAATGAGCAGTTCTTC NA NA TRBJ2-1 TRBV5-1
CASSLSDRNTYGYTF TGTGCCAGCAGCTTAAGTGACAGAAATACCTATGGCTACACCTTC NA few TRBJ1-2 TRBV7-8
CASSQGSRGATEAFF TGCGCCAGCAGCCAAGGATCCCGGGGGGCCACTGAAGCTTTCTTT NA NA TRBJ1-1 TRBV4-3
CASSQEDGGSGEQYF TGTGCCAGCAGCCAAGAAGACGGGGGGTCCGGGGAGCAGTACTTC TRBD2 many TRBJ2-7 TRBV4-2
CAISGLRREGSTDTQYF TGTGCCATCAGTGGTCTCCGGCGGGAGGGCAGCACAGATACGCAGTATTTT TRBD2 few TRBJ2-3 TRBV10-3
CASTQKGLGEQFF TGTGCCAGCACTCAAAAGGGATTGGGTGAGCAGTTCTTC NA many TRBJ2-1 TRBV12-3/TRBV12-4
CASSLGGGRANTGELFF TGTGCCAGCAGCCTGGGGGGCGGACGAGCGAACACCGGGGAGCTGTTTTTT NA few TRBJ2-2 TRBV7-2
CATSGNSLPYEQYF TGTGCCACCAGCGGGAACTCCCTCCCCTACGAGCAGTACTTC NA few TRBJ2-7 TRBV15
CASSHRGVGDTQYF TGTGCCAGCAGCCACAGAGGGGTAGGAGATACGCAGTATTTT NA NA TRBJ2-3 TRBV3-1
CASRHTGGAIGELFF TGCGCCAGCAGACACACAGGGGGCGCGATCGGGGAGCTGTTTTTT TRBD1 few TRBJ2-2 TRBV5-1
CASSSSSGLNTGELFF TGTGCCAGCAGTTCCTCTAGCGGGTTGAACACCGGGGAGCTGTTTTTT TRBD2 few TRBJ2-2 TRBV27
CSANEPPGAEAFF TGCAGTGCTAACGAGCCCCCCGGGGCTGAAGCTTTCTTT NA few TRBJ1-1 TRBV20-1
CASPAFREQYF TGCGCCAGCCCGGCTTTTCGCGAGCAGTACTTC NA NA TRBJ2-7 TRBV5-1
CASSLPGASSYEQYF TGCGCCAGCAGCTTGCCGGGGGCGAGCTCCTACGAGCAGTACTTC NA many TRBJ2-7 TRBV5-1
CASTDRSSNTEAFF TGTGCCAGCACGGACAGGTCCTCGAACACTGAAGCTTTCTTT TRBD1 few TRBJ1-1 TRBV18
CASSLGGFEKLFF TGTGCCAGCAGTTTAGGAGGTTTTGAAAAACTGTTTTTT NA NA TRBJ1-4 TRBV12-3/TRBV12-4
CASNFRAPFLGTDTQYF TGTGCCAGCAACTTCCGGGCCCCGTTCCTGGGGACAGATACGCAGTATTTT NA few TRBJ2-3 TRBV5-4
CASGRRTDTQYF TGCGCCAGCGGGAGACGCACAGATACGCAGTATTTT NA NA TRBJ2-3 TRBV5-1
CASSFFLAGGRRLTDTQYF TGTGCCAGCAGCTTTTTCCTAGCGGGGGGAAGGAGACTCACAGATACGCAGTATTTT TRBD2 few TRBJ2-3 TRBV7-9
CASSSGIQTKYF TGTGCCAGCAGTTCGGGAATCCAAACGAAGTACTTC NA NA TRBJ2-7 TRBV6-5
CSASPSGLADTQYF TGCAGTGCTAGTCCTAGCGGCCTCGCAGATACGCAGTATTTT TRBD2 NA TRBJ2-3 TRBV20-1
CASSPMGTVSYNEQFF TGCGCCAGCAGCCCGATGGGGACAGTGTCCTACAATGAGCAGTTCTTC TRBD1 few TRBJ2-1 TRBV4-1
CSGDRAGEQYF TGCAGCGGCGACAGGGCCGGGGAGCAGTACTTC TRBD1 NA TRBJ2-7 TRBV29-1
CASSYLPRNEQFF TGTGCCAGCAGTTACCTCCCCCGCAATGAGCAGTTCTTC NA few TRBJ2-1 TRBV6-5
CASSTGTSQETQYF TGCGCCAGCAGCACCGGGACCTCCCAAGAGACCCAGTACTTC NA few TRBJ2-5 TRBV5-1
CASSWTQETQYF TGTGCCAGCAGCTGGACGCAAGAGACCCAGTACTTC NA NA TRBJ2-5 TRBV7-6
CASSLGLAGGRDTQYF TGTGCCAGCAGCCTAGGACTAGCGGGAGGGCGCGATACGCAGTATTTT TRBD2 NA TRBJ2-3 TRBV7-3
CASSLELNTGELFF TGCGCCAGCAGCTTGGAACTTAACACCGGGGAGCTGTTTTTT NA NA TRBJ2-2 TRBV5-1
CASSPPVGHQEVLEETQYF TGTGCCAGCAGCCCTCCTGTTGGACACCAGGAGGTGTTGGAAGAGACCCAGTACTTC NA few TRBJ2-5 TRBV21-1
CASSEAPDTEAFF TGTGCCAGCAGTGAAGCGCCAGACACTGAAGCTTTCTTT NA few TRBJ1-1 TRBV2
CSARAPGSYNEQFF TGCAGTGCTAGAGCTCCGGGGTCCTACAATGAGCAGTTCTTC NA NA TRBJ2-1 TRBV20-1
CSVGHRLANYGYTF TGCAGCGTTGGTCACAGGTTAGCTAACTATGGCTACACCTTC NA NA TRBJ1-2 TRBV29-1
CATSDPPGPTFF TGTGCCACCAGTGACCCTCCCGGGCCTACTTTCTTT NA NA TRBJ1-1 TRBV24-1
CASSPGDEQFF TGTGCCAGCAGCCCGGGGGATGAGCAGTTCTTC NA many TRBJ2-1 TRBV12-3/TRBV12-4
CASSVEQGAAGELFF TGTGCCAGCAGCGTAGAACAGGGAGCGGCCGGGGAGCTGTTTTTT NA NA TRBJ2-2 TRBV9
CAISEDRNPREKLFF TGTGCCATCAGTGAGGATCGGAATCCCAGAGAAAAACTGTTTTTT NA NA TRBJ1-4 TRBV10-3
CASSLRPAMNTEAFF TGCGCCAGCAGCTTGCGCCCAGCGATGAACACTGAAGCTTTCTTT NA few TRBJ1-1 TRBV5-1
CASRSGFSYEQYF TGTGCCAGCAGGTCAGGGTTCTCCTACGAGCAGTACTTC NA few TRBJ2-7 TRBV6-1
CASVRVGAEAFF TGTGCCAGCGTTCGCGTTGGGGCTGAAGCTTTCTTT NA NA TRBJ1-1 TRBV6-5
CASSLSCTGVLAKNIQYF TGCGCCAGCAGCTTGTCGTGTACAGGGGTATTGGCCAAAAACATTCAGTACTTC TRBD1 NA TRBJ2-4 TRBV5-1
CATSRDGGGGLVGELFF TGTGCCACCAGCAGAGATGGTGGAGGAGGGCTTGTCGGGGAGCTGTTTTTT NA NA TRBJ2-2 TRBV15
CASSNPDTYIGYTF TGTGCCAGCAGCAACCCTGACACCTACATCGGCTACACCTTC NA NA TRBJ1-2 TRBV7-9
CATSRVSAGRSDTQYF TGTGCCACCAGCAGAGTCTCTGCGGGGAGATCAGATACGCAGTATTTT NA NA TRBJ2-3 TRBV15
CASSQDRPYQPQHF TGTGCCAGCAGCCAAGACCGACCTTATCAGCCCCAGCATTTT NA NA TRBJ1-5 TRBV4-2
CASSEDRGTVVRQPQHF TGTGCCAGCAGTGAAGATCGGGGCACCGTGGTCCGCCAGCCCCAGCATTTT NA few TRBJ1-5 TRBV6-1
CASSLVSVYGYTF TGTGCCAGCAGTTTGGTGTCAGTCTATGGCTACACCTTC NA few TRBJ1-2 TRBV12-3/TRBV12-4
CASSLGTGTMNTEAFF TGTGCCAGCAGCCTAGGGACAGGGACCATGAACACTGAAGCTTTCTTT TRBD1 NA TRBJ1-1 TRBV7-9
CASSVGLGGGEQFF TGTGCCAGCAGCGTTGGCCTAGGAGGTGGTGAGCAGTTCTTC NA NA TRBJ2-1 TRBV9
CASSLAGGGTQETQYF TGTGCCAGCAGCTTGGCTGGCGGGGGCACCCAAGAGACCCAGTACTTC NA few TRBJ2-5 TRBV5-5
CASSVDVREVNTGELFF TGTGCCAGCAGCGTAGACGTCAGGGAGGTGAACACCGGGGAGCTGTTTTTT NA NA TRBJ2-2 TRBV9
CASSRDKQGNYGYTF TGTGCCAGCAGCCGAGATAAACAGGGGAACTATGGCTACACCTTC TRBD1 few TRBJ1-2 TRBV5-4
CASSFYGSSRETQYF TGCGCCAGCAGCTTCTACGGCTCTTCGCGGGAGACCCAGTACTTC NA NA TRBJ2-5 TRBV5-1
CASSSEDRRFYEQYF TGTGCCAGCAGTTCCGAAGACAGGAGGTTCTACGAGCAGTACTTC NA few TRBJ2-7 TRBV6-2/TRBV6-3
CASSLGGLAQYF TGTGCCAGCAGCTTAGGAGGACTAGCGCAGTATTTT TRBD2 few TRBJ2-3 TRBV7-9
CASSLASPGQSNIQYF TGTGCCAGCAGCTTAGCGTCACCGGGACAGTCAAACATTCAGTACTTC TRBD1 NA TRBJ2-4 TRBV7-8
CATSDIDRGRGEQFF TGTGCCACCAGTGATATAGACAGGGGCCGCGGTGAGCAGTTCTTC TRBD1 few TRBJ2-1 TRBV24-1